The 17 T cell receptor beta chains reported below all come from one sample, sequenced in a study of OX40 agonist ivuxolimab in advanced cancers. Profiled with immunoSEQ multiplex PCR; TCRdb holds only in-frame clones, not every one. The top ten clones hold over 20% of a sample with some 25,000 clones, 75% to 85% of them seen once. Sequencing used CD4+ or CD8+ T cells sorted from blood, obtained in a trial of the OX40 agonist ivuxolimab. Receptor source: an adult with an advanced solid tumor such as melanoma, head and neck, liver or kidney cancer.

V and J are TRBV29-1 and TRBJ1-1; TRBD1 might be the D (5 bases). CDR3 length equals 13 residues. Trimming took 7 bases from V and 11 from J, leaving 23 bases between them. Looked up from germline, CDR1 is SQVTM and CDR2 is ANQGSEA. In DNA, the CDR3 is TGCAGCGCATTACCCTCGGGGAGGGCAGGGGCTTTCTTT. Amino acid sequence: CSALPSGRAGAFF.

The chain recombines TRBV28 with TRBJ2-5; D may match TRBD1 or TRBD2 (5 bases each). Deletions cut 3 bases from V and 5 bases from J, with 19 bases between. In germline, CDR1 is MDHEN, CDR2 SYDVKM. This CDR3 is built from 16 residues. This CDR3 reads CASSLAGASSWETQYF. In DNA, the CDR3 is TGTGCCAGCAGTTTGGCCGGGGCTAGTAGTTGGGAGACCCAGTACTTC.

This chain joins TRBV2 and TRBJ2-1; 8 positions match TRBD2. The CDR3 totals 12 residues. The germline V gene has CDR1 SNHLY and CDR2 FYNNEI. The J segment lost 10 bases and the V segment lost 10 bases, leaving 9 bases of the junction unmatched. The CDR3 spells CATPALAGEQFF. The CDR3 nucleotides read TGTGCCACCCCAGCCTTAGCGGGAGAGCAGTTCTTC.

This clone has more than one count but fewer than ten. V usage is TRBV7-2 and J usage is TRBJ2-2; D ambiguous. The germline V gene encodes CDR1 SGHTA and CDR2 FQGNSA. This CDR3 has 16 amino acids. Trimming took 1 base from V and 0 from J, leaving 9 bases between them. The CDR3 region is CASSLGWGTNTGELFF. The CDR3 nucleotides read TGTGCCAGCAGCTTAGGGTGGGGAACGAACACCGGGGAGCTGTTTTTT.

This sequence joins TRBV27 and TRBJ2-5; D could derive from TRBD1 or TRBD2 (5 bases each). The CDR3 has 13 amino acids. Germline values: CDR1 MNHEY, CDR2 SMNVEV (reference sequence). With 8 bases removed from V and 5 bases from J, the gap between germline ends came to 15 bases. The CDR3: CASARGNSETQYF. The CDR3 DNA reads as TGTGCCAGCGCGAGGGGAAACTCCGAGACCCAGTACTTC.

The chain carries TRBV7-8 and TRBJ2-2; D call uncertain. V shed 3 bases and J shed 4 bases, with 9 bases lying between them. Germline V CDR1 and CDR2: SGHVS, FQNEAQ. The CDR3 length is 14 residues. CDR3 amino acids: CASSFPGSTGELFF. Here the CDR3 DNA reads TGTGCCAGCAGCTTCCCGGGTAGCACCGGGGAGCTGTTTTTT.

CDR3 bases: TGTGCCAGCAGTGACTCGATTGCTGAAGCTTTCTTT. It translates to CASSDSIAEAFF. This chain joins TRBV6-4 and TRBJ1-1; no reliable D call. From germline, CDR1 is MRHNA and CDR2 SNTAGT. There are 12 residues in the CDR3. Trimming stripped 0 bases from V and 6 bases from J, with 5 bases between.

The chain joins TRBV5-5 to TRBJ2-7; D remains unclear. V lost 2 bases and J 6 bases, leaving 15 bases between the germline ends. Germline V gene sequence: CDR1 SGHKS, CDR2 YYEKEE (reference sequence). The CDR3 covers 14 residues. CDR3 DNA sequence: TGTGCCAGCAGCTTCGAGCCGGAGACTTTCGAGCAGTACTTC. As protein: CASSFEPETFEQYF.

CDR3 sequence: CASRLTGGTYEQYF. The CDR3 DNA sequence: TGTGCCAGCAGACTCACCGGGGGGACCTACGAGCAGTACTTC. The genes are TRBV6-4 and TRBJ2-7, with TRBD2 matching over 7 bases. CDR1 and CDR2 (germline): MRHNA, SNTAGT. With V trimmed by 6 bases and J by 2 bases, 7 bases remained unmatched. CDR3 length equals 14 residues.

This chain uses TRBV10-2 with TRBJ1-5, with TRBD1 identical over 7 bases. This CDR3 region has 15 residues. Germline lookup yields CDR1 WSHSY and CDR2 SAAADI. With 4 bases clipped from V and 5 bases from J, the junction kept 8 bases outside the gene matches. The CDR3 protein is CASSGRQGGDQPQHF. The CDR3 nucleotides are TGCGCCAGCAGTGGTCGGCAGGGGGGGGATCAGCCCCAGCATTTT.

CDR3 amino acids: CASSYLTSGSTGELFF. As DNA, the CDR3 is TGTGCCAGCAGTTACCTGACTAGCGGGAGCACCGGGGAGCTGTTTTTT. The rearrangement links TRBV6-5 to TRBJ2-2, with 12 bases that match TRBD2. The CDR3 covers 16 residues. Trimming at V came to 2 bases and at J to 4 bases, leaving 2 bases not matched to a gene. The germline V gene has CDR1 MNHEY and CDR2 SVGAGI.

This clone showed up just a few times. The chain has TRBV4-2 and TRBJ1-5; D not resolved. The CDR3 is made up of 14 amino acids. Germline V gene data show CDR1 as LGHNA and CDR2 as YNFKEQ. The V and J ends lost 0 bases and 5 bases respectively, with 8 bases between them. This CDR3 reads CASSQELADQPQHF. CDR3 coding DNA: TGTGCCAGCAGCCAAGAATTGGCAGATCAGCCCCAGCATTTT.

In this sample, this clone turned up once. The chain joins TRBV5-1 to TRBJ2-1, with D uncertain. Germline V lookup: CDR1 SGHRS, CDR2 YFSETQ. Trimming took off 2 bases at V and 8 bases at J, with 5 bases between the two ends. The CDR3 runs to 11 residues. The CDR3 sequence: CASSFRDEQFF. The CDR3 DNA reads TGCGCCAGCAGCTTTAGGGATGAGCAGTTCTTC.

V and J are TRBV7-8 and TRBJ2-2, with 10 bases aligning to TRBD2. The CDR3 is made up of 20 amino acids. Trimming cost V 7 bases and J 4 bases; bases outside gene matches: 21. Germline V gene data show CDR1 as SGHVS and CDR2 as FQNEAQ. In nucleotides, the CDR3 is TGTGCCAGCATTTTTCGGATTTCGGTAGCGGGGGGCCAGGGCACCGGGGAGCTGTTTTTT. This sequence encodes CASIFRISVAGGQGTGELFF.

CDR3 residues: CASSQGLAGSEQFF. CDR3 bases: TGTGCCAGCAGCCAGGGACTAGCGGGATCTGAGCAGTTCTTC. The chain carries TRBV5-6 and TRBJ2-1; 13 bases fit TRBD2. The CDR3 length is 14 residues. Trimming cost V 4 bases and J 9 bases; bases outside gene matches: 4. The germline V gene encodes CDR1 SGHDT and CDR2 YYEEEE.

The rearrangement uses TRBV2 and TRBJ2-2; TRBD2 agrees at 9 bases. The length of the CDR3 is 15 residues. Germline CDR1 reads SNHLY; CDR2 reads FYNNEI. Unmatched junction bases numbered 4, after V lost 4 bases and J lost 4 bases. As DNA, the CDR3 is TGTGCCAGCAGTGCGAGGACTAGCGTCACCGGGGAGCTGTTTTTT. It yields the protein CASSARTSVTGELFF.

This chain connects TRBV6-4 to TRBJ2-1; TRBD1 might be the D (5 bases). Germline lookup yields CDR1 MRHNA and CDR2 SNTAGT. Trimming stripped 2 bases from V and 1 base from J, with 6 bases between. This CDR3 is built from 14 residues. The CDR3 loop is CASSDGASYNEQFF. Here the CDR3 DNA reads TGTGCCAGCAGTGACGGGGCATCCTACAATGAGCAGTTCTTC.